Here is one T cell receptor (beta chain) with its context. What it recognizes is unknown. Gene names refer to mouse genes. The sequenced fragment ends 1 residue before the CDR3 boundary, so the rest is inferred from the germline J gene. This sample is drawn from a study of tissue T cells after allogeneic stem cell transplantation. Study-level points and caveats: Blood and spleen captured only part of the tissue TCR repertoire.

The time point was: mouse harvest day 7 after allogeneic transplant. Tail vein injection delivered 10^7 T-cell-depleted bone marrow cells and 10^6 splenic CD5+ T cells. V lost 5 bases and J lost 0, with 8 bases in between. Germline lookup yields CDR1 NSHNY and CDR2 SYGAGN. CDR3 length: 14 residues. Assay used: immunoSEQ multiplex PCR; TCRdb lists only in-frame clones, some missing. Of roughly 5,300 clones in the sample, just over 50% were seen once. This TCR came from a female BALB/c mouse given C57BL/6 T cells with graft-versus-host disease after an allogeneic hematopoietic cell transplant. Sequences were obtained from gut tissue. The chain combines TRBV13-1 with TRBJ2-2; no clear D. CDR3 amino acids: CASSPPANTGQLYF. The covered CDR3 bases are TGTGCCAGCAGCCCACCAGCAAACACCGGGCAGCTCTAC.